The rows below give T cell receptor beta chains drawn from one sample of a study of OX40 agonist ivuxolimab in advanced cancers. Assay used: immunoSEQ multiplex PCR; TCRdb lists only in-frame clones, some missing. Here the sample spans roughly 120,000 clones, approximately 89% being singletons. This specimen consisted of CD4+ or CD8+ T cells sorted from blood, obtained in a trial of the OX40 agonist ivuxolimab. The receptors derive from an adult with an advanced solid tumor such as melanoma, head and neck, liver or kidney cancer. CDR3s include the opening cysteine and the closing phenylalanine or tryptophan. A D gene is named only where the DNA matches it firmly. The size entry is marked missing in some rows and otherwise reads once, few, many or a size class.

DNA: TGCGCCAGCAGAAACCGGGACAGGACCGAAGAGACCCAGTACTTC; CDR3: CASRNRDRTEETQYF; size: NA; J: TRBJ2-5; D: TRBD1; V: TRBV5-1
DNA: TGTGCCAGCAGCCCCGCCGGTGTCGCCGGGGAGCTGTTTTTT; CDR3: CASSPAGVAGELFF; size: few; J: TRBJ2-2; D: NA; V: TRBV7-9
DNA: TGTGCCAGCAGTGAAGCGCCTGACAGTGGGACCCAGTACTTC; CDR3: CASSEAPDSGTQYF; size: NA; J: TRBJ2-5; D: NA; V: TRBV2
DNA: TGTGCCAGCAGAAAACGTAGCGGGAGTGACTACAATGAGCAGTTCTTC; CDR3: CASRKRSGSDYNEQFF; size: NA; J: TRBJ2-1; D: TRBD2; V: TRBV2
DNA: TGTGCCAGCAGTTTTTCGGGACAGGCCTACGAGCAGTACTTC; CDR3: CASSFSGQAYEQYF; size: once; J: TRBJ2-7; D: TRBD1; V: TRBV27
DNA: TGTGCAGTCGCGGGGGGAACTAACTATGGCTACACCTTC; CDR3: CAVAGGTNYGYTF; size: NA; J: TRBJ1-2; D: NA; V: TRBV7-9
DNA: TGTGCCAGCAGCTTACAGCAAATGAACACTGAAGCTTTCTTT; CDR3: CASSLQQMNTEAFF; size: NA; J: TRBJ1-1; D: NA; V: TRBV5-8
DNA: TGTGCCAGCATGAGCAATCAGCCCCAGCATTTT; CDR3: CASMSNQPQHF; size: few; J: TRBJ1-5; D: NA; V: TRBV6-1
DNA: TGTGCCAGCAGCTTAATGGCGGGACACCGGACGGGCAATCAGCCCCAGCATTTT; CDR3: CASSLMAGHRTGNQPQHF; size: NA; J: TRBJ1-5; D: NA; V: TRBV7-9
DNA: TGTGCCAGTAGTAGGGGTTACGACCCGAACACTGAAGCTTTCTTT; CDR3: CASSRGYDPNTEAFF; size: NA; J: TRBJ1-1; D: NA; V: TRBV19
DNA: TGTGCCAGCAGCCCTGATTGGGGTAACGCTTTCTTT; CDR3: CASSPDWGNAFF; size: NA; J: TRBJ1-1; D: NA; V: TRBV7-9
DNA: TGTGCCTGGAGTCGCGGGGTCGCTGAAGCTTTCTTT; CDR3: CAWSRGVAEAFF; size: NA; J: TRBJ1-1; D: NA; V: TRBV30
DNA: TGTGCCAGCAGTTTAACCCCATCTTCAAGCGGGATGATGGATACGCAGTATTTT; CDR3: CASSLTPSSSGMMDTQYF; size: NA; J: TRBJ2-3; D: TRBD2; V: TRBV27
DNA: TGTGCCAGCAGCGTCGGGACTAATAACCTGGGTATGAACACTGAAGCTTTCTTT; CDR3: CASSVGTNNLGMNTEAFF; size: NA; J: TRBJ1-1; D: NA; V: TRBV9
DNA: TGTGCCAGTAGTATCGGCGGGAGGGCCCAGTACGAGCAGTACTTC; CDR3: CASSIGGRAQYEQYF; size: NA; J: TRBJ2-7; D: TRBD2; V: TRBV19
DNA: TGTGCCTGGAGTGTAGGGTTTTCCTATGGCTACACCTTC; CDR3: CAWSVGFSYGYTF; size: NA; J: TRBJ1-2; D: NA; V: TRBV30
DNA: TGTGCCAGCAGCTTAAGTCCGGACAATGGCTACACCTTC; CDR3: CASSLSPDNGYTF; size: NA; J: TRBJ1-2; D: NA; V: TRBV7-3
DNA: TGTGCCAGTAGTACCAGGACAGGCGACTTGGATACGCAGTATTTT; CDR3: CASSTRTGDLDTQYF; size: NA; J: TRBJ2-3; D: TRBD1; V: TRBV19
DNA: TGTGCCAGCTCCGGCGGAGAACTGAGCTACGAGCAGTACTTC; CDR3: CASSGGELSYEQYF; size: once; J: TRBJ2-7; D: NA; V: TRBV18
DNA: TGCAGTGCTAGAGATAGTTACGAGCAGTACTTC; CDR3: CSARDSYEQYF; size: NA; J: TRBJ2-7; D: NA; V: TRBV20-1
DNA: TGTGCCAGCAACCTTAGCGGGAGCCCCGGGAATGAGCAGTTCTTC; CDR3: CASNLSGSPGNEQFF; size: NA; J: TRBJ2-1; D: TRBD2; V: TRBV6-1
DNA: TGTGCCAGCTCACCGTTGGGACAGCTAGTGCTCGCCGGGGAGCTGTTTTTT; CDR3: CASSPLGQLVLAGELFF; size: once; J: TRBJ2-2; D: TRBD1; V: TRBV18
DNA: TGTGCCAGCAGCCATCGGACTAGCGGGCAAGAGACCCAGTACTTC; CDR3: CASSHRTSGQETQYF; size: NA; J: TRBJ2-5; D: TRBD2; V: TRBV4-2
DNA: TGCGCCAGCAGCGGTGGGGGGCGCCGAGCTTTCTTT; CDR3: CASSGGGRRAFF; size: NA; J: TRBJ1-1; D: NA; V: TRBV5-1
DNA: TGTGCCAGTAGTACGGAAACGGGGGGGCTTGAGTTCTTC; CDR3: CASSTETGGLEFF; size: NA; J: TRBJ2-1; D: TRBD2; V: TRBV19
DNA: TGTGCCAGCAGCTCCTCCAGGGTTTATGAGCAGTTCTTC; CDR3: CASSSSRVYEQFF; size: NA; J: TRBJ2-1; D: NA; V: TRBV7-3
DNA: TGCGCCAAGGGGGAGCGGAACTCCTACGAGCAGTACTTC; CDR3: CAKGERNSYEQYF; size: NA; J: TRBJ2-7; D: NA; V: TRBV23-1
DNA: TGCGCCAGCAGCTTCGACGCCTTCACCGGCACCGGGGAGCTGTTTTTT; CDR3: CASSFDAFTGTGELFF; size: NA; J: TRBJ2-2; D: NA; V: TRBV5-1
DNA: TGCGCCAGCAGCCCCGCCGGGGCGAGCACTGAAGCTTTCTTT; CDR3: CASSPAGASTEAFF; size: NA; J: TRBJ1-1; D: NA; V: TRBV4-3
DNA: TGTGCCAGCAGCTTGGGACAGCACTCTGGAAACACCATATATTTT; CDR3: CASSLGQHSGNTIYF; size: NA; J: TRBJ1-3; D: TRBD1; V: TRBV11-2
DNA: TGTGCCAGCAGTCCCCGGACTAGCGGGGCGGTAACCTACGAGCAGTACTTC; CDR3: CASSPRTSGAVTYEQYF; size: NA; J: TRBJ2-7; D: TRBD2; V: TRBV27
DNA: TGTGCCAGCAGTTACCCGGAAACCGGAGATACGCAGTATTTT; CDR3: CASSYPETGDTQYF; size: NA; J: TRBJ2-3; D: NA; V: TRBV6-6
DNA: TGTGCCATCAGTGAAACGGTAGGGGCGGTGGGCTACACCTTC; CDR3: CAISETVGAVGYTF; size: NA; J: TRBJ1-2; D: NA; V: TRBV10-3
DNA: TGTGCCAGCAACAGAGAAGTTGAAAAACTGTTTTTT; CDR3: CASNREVEKLFF; size: NA; J: TRBJ1-4; D: NA; V: TRBV2
DNA: TGTGCCAGCGGGTCCGACAGGGACCCCCGGGGCTACACCTTC; CDR3: CASGSDRDPRGYTF; size: NA; J: TRBJ1-2; D: TRBD1; V: TRBV27
DNA: TGTGCCAGCAGTGGCAACGGACAGGACTCTGGAAACACCATATATTTT; CDR3: CASSGNGQDSGNTIYF; size: NA; J: TRBJ1-3; D: TRBD1; V: TRBV6-6
DNA: TGTGCCAGCAGCAAGGGACTAGCGGGCAGTAGCACAGATACGCAGTATTTT; CDR3: CASSKGLAGSSTDTQYF; size: NA; J: TRBJ2-3; D: TRBD2; V: TRBV7-9
DNA: TGTGCCAGCAGCCGAGGGACAGGGGTAGGTCAGCCCCAGCATTTT; CDR3: CASSRGTGVGQPQHF; size: NA; J: TRBJ1-5; D: TRBD1; V: TRBV6-1
DNA: TGTGCCAGCAGCTCGAAGGGGACTAGCGGGGGGAGTGAGCAGTTCTTC; CDR3: CASSSKGTSGGSEQFF; size: NA; J: TRBJ2-1; D: TRBD2; V: TRBV5-4
DNA: TGTGCCTGGAGCCGAGGAAGGGAGCAGTTCTTC; CDR3: CAWSRGREQFF; size: few; J: TRBJ2-1; D: NA; V: TRBV30
DNA: TGTGCCAGCAGCTCCGAAGGGACATTCTCTGGAAACACCATATATTTT; CDR3: CASSSEGTFSGNTIYF; size: NA; J: TRBJ1-3; D: NA; V: TRBV7-9
DNA: TGCGCCAGCAGCTTGAGAGATCAGGGGTCCTACAATGAGCAGTTCTTC; CDR3: CASSLRDQGSYNEQFF; size: NA; J: TRBJ2-1; D: NA; V: TRBV5-1
DNA: TGTGCCAGCAGTGAAGGGGGAATGAACACTGAAGCTTTCTTT; CDR3: CASSEGGMNTEAFF; size: NA; J: TRBJ1-1; D: NA; V: TRBV6-1
DNA: TGTGCCAGCCTACAGAGCGGGACAAGCTACGAGCAGTACTTC; CDR3: CASLQSGTSYEQYF; size: NA; J: TRBJ2-7; D: NA; V: TRBV7-9
DNA: TGTGCCAGCAGGTTAAACACCATATATTTT; CDR3: CASRLNTIYF; size: once; J: TRBJ1-3; D: NA; V: TRBV11-2
DNA: TGTGCCAGTAGTATAGGCGCCCCCTACGAGCAGTACTTC; CDR3: CASSIGAPYEQYF; size: once; J: TRBJ2-7; D: NA; V: TRBV19
DNA: TGTGCCAGTAGCCCACCGTTGGGTGAAGCTTTCTTT; CDR3: CASSPPLGEAFF; size: NA; J: TRBJ1-1; D: NA; V: TRBV19
DNA: TGTGCCAGCAGCTTCGGGACAGGGGAAAACCAAGAGACCCAGTACTTC; CDR3: CASSFGTGENQETQYF; size: NA; J: TRBJ2-5; D: TRBD1; V: TRBV5-6